These T cell receptor beta chains were read from a single sample in a study of T cells after yellow fever vaccination. Each CDR3 protein is one row after TCRdb ran MiXCR on the 5' RACE reads. The repertoire holds 400,000 or so distinct CDR3 sequences, 9.5% to 13% seen once, with roughly 18% in the top ten. Sequences were derived from PBMCs, sampled on the day of the first yellow fever vaccination. These receptors all come from a man younger than 30 who received the YFV17D yellow fever vaccine. Each CDR3 is given with its conserved first and last residue.

CASSRQFLRSSYEQYF	TRBV18	TRBJ2-7
CASSQPTGTGGRDTQYF	TRBV5-1	TRBJ2-3
CASSLGPGGVTDTQYF	TRBV5-1	TRBJ2-3
CAISDQGPQPQHF	TRBV10-3	TRBJ1-5
CATTSSGGTEAFF	TRBV24-1	TRBJ1-1
CASSSGTSGRHGLFF	TRBV27	TRBJ2-2
CATSRPYGRGVDGYTF	TRBV15	TRBJ1-2
CASSRTELNSPLHF	TRBV6-1	TRBJ1-6
CASSYKGGAEGYGYTF	TRBV7-2	TRBJ1-2
CASGHSYNEQFF	TRBV9	TRBJ2-1
CASRAGSGNQPQHF	TRBV7-2	TRBJ1-5
CASSGSMGYNEQFF	TRBV7-2	TRBJ2-1
CASSQDMAENTEAFF	TRBV4-3	TRBJ1-1
CASSVGITGLSSYEQYF	TRBV7-8	TRBJ2-7
CASSYSAGGNTEAFF	TRBV6-5	TRBJ1-1
CAWRGTGSYEQYF	TRBV30	TRBJ2-7
CASSWDRSRNTEAFF	TRBV7-9	TRBJ1-1
CASSPDTFSNQPQHF	TRBV5-5	TRBJ1-5
CASSPPGTGDPYNEQFF	TRBV7-9	TRBJ2-1
CASSHVHRGVNQPQHF	TRBV4-3	TRBJ1-5
CASSNGGTGSDTQYF	TRBV9	TRBJ2-3
CASSLDGQASGPQHF	TRBV7-2	TRBJ1-5
CATSSRDRGHEKLFF	TRBV15	TRBJ1-4
CASSPLNWAGGGYTF	TRBV5-4	TRBJ1-2
CASSQVATDGTYEQYF	TRBV4-1	TRBJ2-7
CASSSVAGGLYNEQFF	TRBV7-3	TRBJ2-1
CASSLPKGLAGEQFF	TRBV7-2	TRBJ2-1
CASRRDYNNEQFF	TRBV2	TRBJ2-1
CASSYSRAGNTGELFF	TRBV6-5	TRBJ2-2
CASSYGDGYTF	TRBV12-3/TRBV12-4	TRBJ1-2
CASSPFIGAGSTEAFF	TRBV6-1	TRBJ1-1
CASSYSGGETDTQYF	TRBV7-2	TRBJ2-3
CASSVFSRGTNYGYTF	TRBV5-1	TRBJ1-2
CASSLNPGPAESYEQYF	TRBV6-1	TRBJ2-7
CASSQEPATDTQYF	TRBV4-2	TRBJ2-3
CASSQERGDRLSGNTIYF	TRBV4-3	TRBJ1-3
CASSLRFAGLAKNIQYF	TRBV7-2	TRBJ2-4
CASSSRTDQETQYF	TRBV5-1	TRBJ2-5
CASSLGGQNIQYF	TRBV5-4	TRBJ2-4
CAISEQGKTGELFF	TRBV10-3	TRBJ2-2
CASGLISGTEAFF	TRBV3-1	TRBJ1-1
CAWSQGEVEAFF	TRBV30	TRBJ1-1
CASSYSGTGLRGNTIYF	TRBV6-5	TRBJ1-3
CASSLLAGDFRGETQYF	TRBV6-5	TRBJ2-5
CASSGAGSGNTIYF	TRBV4-2	TRBJ1-3
CASSQDPSGDQETQYF	TRBV4-1	TRBJ2-5
CSEGSTDTQYF	TRBV29-1	TRBJ2-3
CASSQLLATIQETQYF	TRBV3-1	TRBJ2-5
CASSLSQEANTEAFF	TRBV7-9	TRBJ1-1
CASSRGQTLQETQYF	TRBV18	TRBJ2-5
CASTGAGGGGHTQYF	TRBV11-2	TRBJ2-3
CASSLAPPRASGTATYNEQFF	TRBV7-2	TRBJ2-1
CASSLGAANYGYTF	TRBV5-1	TRBJ1-2
CASSLARDRENFIEQYF	TRBV5-1	TRBJ2-7
CASSQLPDTEAFF	TRBV4-3	TRBJ1-1